One sample yielded the 3 T cell receptor beta chains listed below, sequenced in a study of post-analysis software for immune sequencing data. The study's findings and limits: Compared with controls, patients had more of five TRBV segments, including TRBV5-6, TRBV5-1 and TRBV20-1.

Prepared libraries of TCR beta cDNA carried unique molecular identifiers. MiXCR, run by TCRdb on the PCR reads, gives a single entry per CDR3 protein. The top ten clones hold approximately 4.4% of a sample with about 820,000 distinct CDR3 sequences, approximately 57% of them seen once. Antigen specificity for these receptors is unknown. Sequencing used blood. The receptor source for this set is a girl aged 5-17 years with multiple sclerosis.

The sample holds many counts of this clonotype. This sequence joins TRBV5-1 and TRBJ2-5; D is possibly TRBD1 (6 bases). CDR1 and CDR2 from the germline V gene are SGHRS and YFSETQ. V lost 5 bases to trimming and J lost 2 bases, with 16 bases between them. This CDR3 comprises 15 residues. The CDR3 spells CASRFTGLPQETQYF. The DNA for the CDR3 is TGCGCCAGCAGATTCACAGGGCTACCACAAGAGACCCAGTACTTC.

The V gene is TRBV4-1, the J gene TRBJ2-1, with D unresolved. CDR3 size: 12 residues. Trimming removed 1 base from V and 12 bases from J, with 10 bases in between. CDR1 and CDR2 (germline): MGHRA, YSYEKL. CDR3 sequence (DNA): TGCGCCAGCAGCCAAGGCCGTGTTGTGCAGTTCTTC. Translating gives CASSQGRVVQFF.

The V and J genes are TRBV20-1 and TRBJ2-1; no reliable D call. Per germline, CDR1 DFQATT and CDR2 SNEGSKA (reference sequence). Trimming took 0 bases from V and 0 from J, leaving 9 bases between them. The CDR3 runs 15 residues. CDR3: CSARDHRSSYNEQFF. The CDR3 nucleotides read TGCAGTGCTAGAGATCATCGGAGCTCCTACAATGAGCAGTTCTTC.